The next 20 T cell receptor beta chains were all read from a single sample in a study of T cell responses to AZD1222 COVID-19 vaccine. Only in-frame clones appear in the TCRdb table, and some are missing; sequencing was by immunoSEQ multiplex PCR. The sample shows 69,000 or so clones, 70% to 90% of them seen only once. Sample: peripheral blood, taken 28 days after the second AZD1222 dose. These receptors were taken from an adult who received the AZD1222 COVID-19 vaccine.

The rearrangement uses TRBV3-1 (or the pseudogene TRBV3-2) and TRBJ1-6; no firm D call. The V gene lost 3 bases and the J gene lost 8 bases, with 5 bases spanning the gap. The germline V gene encodes CDR1 LGHDT and CDR2 YNNKEL (reference sequence). This CDR3 is built from 12 residues. This CDR3 is CASSQRDSPLHF. The CDR3 bases are TGTGCCAGCAGCCAGAGGGATTCACCCCTCCACTTT.

The V call is TRBV5-1, the J call TRBJ2-1; 8 nucleotides match TRBD2. V shed 2 bases and J 2 bases; nucleotides not matched to a gene: 6. Germline values: CDR1 SGHRS, CDR2 YFSETQ. CDR3 length: 16 amino acids. The CDR3 coding sequence is TGCGCCAGCAGCTTTCCCGAGACTAGCGCCTACAATGAGCAGTTCTTC. The encoded protein is CASSFPETSAYNEQFF.

This rearrangement joins TRBV19 to TRBJ1-1; 8 bases match TRBD1. This CDR3 is built from 15 residues. Unmatched junction bases numbered 5, after V lost 5 bases and J lost 0 bases. Germline V CDR1 and CDR2: LNHDA, SQIVND (reference sequence). The DNA for the CDR3 is TGTGCCAGTAGTTTTACAGGGGGGATGAACACTGAAGCTTTCTTT. Translating it yields CASSFTGGMNTEAFF.

This clone was seen a handful of times. The chain links TRBV5-1 to TRBJ1-1; D is ambiguous. In germline, CDR1 is SGHRS, CDR2 YFSETQ. Trimming shortened V by 3 bases and J by 0 bases, and 18 bases separated the two germline ends. The CDR3 has 17 amino acids. The CDR3, as DNA: TGCGCCAGCAGCTACAGTGGAAGGGCAACAGTGAACACTGAAGCTTTCTTT. This sequence encodes CASSYSGRATVNTEAFF.

The chain recombines TRBV19 with TRBJ1-5; 7 bases line up with TRBD1. The CDR3 sequence is 15 residues long. V gave up 2 bases and J gave up 5 bases; unmatched junction bases: 6. Germline V gene data show CDR1 as LNHDA and CDR2 as SQIVND (reference sequence). CDR3 protein: CASSIRQGSDQPQHF. The CDR3 region has the DNA TGTGCCAGTAGTATACGACAGGGATCGGATCAGCCCCAGCATTTT.

The J gene is TRBJ1-3, the V gene TRBV15; D remains unclear. V was shortened by 0 bases and J by 0 bases, with 6 bases between the two germline ends. CDR1 and CDR2 from the germline V gene are LNHNV and YYDKDF (reference sequence). This CDR3 is 15 amino acids long. The CDR3 reads CATSRDLNSGNTIYF. Here the CDR3 DNA reads TGTGCCACCAGCAGAGATCTGAACTCTGGAAACACCATATATTTT.

V gene TRBV7-6 combines with J gene TRBJ1-2; possibly TRBD1 for D (6 bases). The CDR3 runs 13 residues. V gave up 5 bases and J gave up 4 bases, with 11 bases separating them. The germline V gene encodes CDR1 SGHVS and CDR2 FNYEAQ. CDR3: CASSGGQTYGYTF. CDR3 DNA: TGTGCCAGCAGCGGTGGACAGACCTATGGCTACACCTTC.

The rearrangement joins TRBV5-1 to TRBJ2-5; TRBD1 matches at 7 bases. The V segment lost 1 base and the J segment 5 bases; nucleotides outside the gene matches: 5. The CDR3 spans 14 residues. Germline-derived CDR1 and CDR2 are SGHRS and YFSETQ. CDR3 bases: TGCGCCAGCAGCTTGAGTCGGACAGGCGAGACCCAGTACTTC. This codes for CASSLSRTGETQYF.

The V and J genes are TRBV6-5 and TRBJ2-7, with D perhaps TRBD1 (7 bases). The V gene's germline CDR1 is MNHEY and CDR2 SVGAGI. This CDR3 has 14 residues. V was cut by 2 bases and J by 5 bases, with 13 bases left in between. The DNA of the CDR3 is TGTGCCAGCAGTTACCGGCAGGGGGGCGACGAGCAGTACTTC. Protein product: CASSYRQGGDEQYF.

The rearrangement joins TRBV12-3 or TRBV12-4 to TRBJ2-3, with 7 nucleotides matching TRBD2. V lost 6 bases, J lost 3 bases, and 3 bases stayed unmatched. The CDR3 covers 13 residues. CDR3 sequence (DNA): TGTGCCAGCAGGACTAGCTCAACAGATACGCAGTATTTT. Its translation is CASRTSSTDTQYF.

The chain joins TRBV30 to TRBJ1-6; D might be TRBD1 (5 bases). Trimming shortened V by 5 bases and J by 7 bases, and 18 bases separated the two germline ends. Germline V gene data show CDR1 as GTSNPN and CDR2 as SVGIG (reference sequence). This CDR3 is 15 amino acids long. CDR3 DNA sequence: TGTGCCTGGTCCCATGGCAGGGTAGTAAATTCACCCCTCCACTTT. Its protein is CAWSHGRVVNSPLHF. The variable domain in full, completed from reference TRBV30 and TRBJ1-6, reads SQTIHQWPATLVQPVGSPLSLECTVEGTSNPNLYWYRQAAGRGLQLLFYSVGIGQISSEVPQNLSASRPQDRQFILSSKKLLLSDSGFYLCAWSHGRVVNSPLHFGNGTRLTVT.

This clone was detected only a few times. The chain combines TRBV7-9 with TRBJ2-4; a possible D gene is TRBD1 (5 bases). With 2 bases removed from V and 4 bases from J, the gap between germline ends came to 9 bases. Per the germline V gene, CDR1 is SEHNR and CDR2 is FQNEAQ (reference sequence). The CDR3 is 14 amino acids. The CDR3 loop reads CASSLTTGKNIQYF. CDR3 bases: TGTGCCAGCAGCTTAACAACAGGAAAAAACATTCAGTACTTC.

This CDR3 reads CASSWGQVANGYTF. In nucleotides, the CDR3 is TGTGCCAGCAGTTGGGGACAGGTAGCTAATGGCTACACCTTC. The chain links TRBV6-5 to TRBJ1-2, with 8 bases lining up with TRBD1. V lost 4 bases to trimming and J lost 6 bases; unmatched junction nucleotides: 7. The CDR3 extends over 14 amino acids. Germline V lookup: CDR1 MNHEY, CDR2 SVGAGI.

The J gene is TRBJ1-4, the V gene TRBV6-6; 9 bases are a match to TRBD1. This CDR3 region has 14 residues. Germline CDR1 is MNHNY and CDR2 is SVGAGI (reference sequence). V shed 7 bases, J shed 5 bases, and the junction held 5 bases outside the gene matches. CDR3 nucleotides: TGTGCCAGCACACCGGGACAGGGAAATGAAAAACTGTTTTTT. It yields the protein CASTPGQGNEKLFF.

The rearrangement joins TRBV3-1 (or the pseudogene TRBV3-2) to TRBJ1-2; D unclear. V was pared by 4 bases and J by 4 bases, with 13 bases between. CDR1 and CDR2 from the germline V gene are LGHDT and YNNKEL (reference sequence). The CDR3 sequence is 14 residues long. In nucleotides, the CDR3 is TGTGCCAGCAGCCCCAACGACGGACTCTATGGCTACACCTTC. This gives the protein CASSPNDGLYGYTF.

The rearrangement uses TRBV27 and TRBJ2-7; either TRBD1 or TRBD2 may supply D (5 bases each). The V end lost 0 bases, the J end lost 3 bases, and 15 bases lay between the germline ends. This CDR3 has 16 residues. Germline-derived CDR1 and CDR2 are MNHEY and SMNVEV (reference sequence). CDR3: CASSLSGAGRLYEQYF. CDR3 coding DNA: TGTGCCAGCAGTTTATCTGGGGCAGGGAGACTCTACGAGCAGTACTTC.

This chain uses TRBV3-1 (or the pseudogene TRBV3-2) with TRBJ1-4; 9 nucleotides line up with TRBD1. V was clipped by 2 bases and J by 10 bases; unmatched bases: 5. The CDR3 is 14 residues long. Germline assignment: CDR1 LGHDT and CDR2 YNNKEL (reference sequence). CDR3 sequence: CASSQRTGVGKLFF. In nucleotides, the CDR3 is TGTGCCAGCAGCCAACGGACAGGGGTGGGAAAACTGTTTTTT.

This chain joins TRBV27 and TRBJ2-7; D uncertain. This CDR3 spans 13 amino acids. Germline loops: CDR1 MNHEY, CDR2 SMNVEV (reference sequence). The V end lost 6 bases, the J end lost 6 bases, and 15 bases lay between the germline ends. In DNA form, the CDR3 reads TGTGCCAGCAGCCTAGGCCCCTTTTCCGAGCAGTACTTC. This encodes CASSLGPFSEQYF.

On this clone: The germline gene is not matched at one end of the junction; a read error may be the cause. The rearrangement joins TRBV6-5 to TRBJ1-1, with D perhaps matching TRBD1 (5 bases). This CDR3 region has 15 residues. In germline, CDR1 is MNHEY, CDR2 SVGAGI. CDR3 loop: CAGRRQPTQGDEAFF. CDR3 DNA: TGTGCCGGCAGACGACAACCGACCCAGGGCGATGAAGCTTTCTTT.

In this sample, this clone turned up once. The chain combines TRBV4-1 with TRBJ2-1; 16 bases are a match to TRBD2. Germline trimming cut 1 base from V and 8 bases from J; bases unmatched to any gene: 8. CDR1 is MGHRA and CDR2 is YSYEKL in the germline V gene. The CDR3 has 18 residues. CDR3 sequence: CASSQVGLAGGPHDEQFF. In DNA, the CDR3 is TGCGCCAGCAGCCAAGTGGGACTAGCGGGAGGGCCACACGATGAGCAGTTCTTC.